The text below deals with one T cell receptor (beta chain). Germline lookup yields CDR1 MNHNS and CDR2 SASEGT. This CDR3 has 17 residues. V gave up 0 bases and J gave up 0 bases, with 12 bases separating them. Sequencing was performed with immunoSEQ multiplex PCR; in TCRdb, only in-frame clones are kept and a portion is missing. This table has around 94,000 clones, around 80% appearing once. The entry originates in a study of Ad26.COV2.S vaccination and SARS-CoV-2 variants. The clonotype originates from a human donor who had recovered from COVID-19. The J gene is TRBJ1-5, the V gene TRBV6-1; unclear D gene. The sequencing here drew on peripheral blood, taken after recovery from COVID-19. CDR3 DNA: TGTGCCAGCAGTGAAGCGCTTCTACGTTTTAGCAATCAGCCCCAGCATTTT. This translates into CASSEALLRFSNQPQHF.